The clone carrying this T cell receptor (beta chain) was counted a few times. The antigen is unknown. The data were taken from a study of T cells in Graves' hyperthyroidism and ophthalmopathy. Researchers amplified the TCR beta CDR3 regions from RNA transcripts. An initial round of RT-PCR targeting the TCR CDR3 relied on the HTBI primer set. TCRdb recomputed calls from the multiplex PCR reads with MiXCR, one row per CDR3 protein. The repertoire holds hundreds of thousands of distinct CDR3 sequences, with just under 45% as singletons. The CDR3 contains 15 residues. J gave up 2 bases and V 11 bases, and 10 bases lay outside the gene matches. CDR1 LNHDA and CDR2 SQIVND come from the germline V gene (reference sequence). Study-wide findings and caveats: A model built on 13 V-J features separated ophthalmopathy from stable hyperthyroidism.

It was uncontrolled infection, other autoimmune disease, pregnancy or lactation that excluded patients. The receptor's source is an adult man with Graves' disease, either hyperthyroidism or ophthalmopathy (not recorded which). Sequencing was done on a sample of peripheral blood or thyroid tissue (not recorded which). The rearrangement links TRBV19 to TRBJ1-5; 9 nucleotides agree with TRBD1. CDR3 DNA sequence: TGTGCCGCAGACACCGGGACAGGGCGCAATCAGCCCCAGCATTTT. The encoded protein is CAADTGTGRNQPQHF. Supplemented by reference TRBV19 and TRBJ1-5, the full variable domain reads DGGITQSPKYLFRKEGQNVTLSCEQNLNHDAMYWYRQDPGQGLRLIYYSQIVNDFQKGDIAEGYSVSREKKESFPLTVTSAQKNPTAFYLCAADTGTGRNQPQHFGDGTRLSIL.